Below are 2 T cell receptor beta chains sequenced from a single sample in a study of CD8 T cells in ankylosing spondylitis (dated by TCRdb to 2016 to 2017). Library preparation used 5' RACE. Data came from an Illumina HiSeq 2500. TCRdb redid the processing of the public reads, applying fastp at Q25 and MiXCR, and retained in-frame beta chains. Entries that share a CDR3 protein sequence are merged under the most common genes and DNA. Across this sample there are around 120,000 distinct CDR3 sequences, with around 24% seen only once. 9% to 15% of the sample goes to the ten largest clones. The sequencing sample was made of synovial fluid, either unsorted or a sorted T cell fraction (not recorded which). The receptors were gathered from a male donor with ankylosing spondylitis.

This clonotype was observed a handful of times. The CDR3 nucleotides are TGTGCCAGCAGCCAGGCCAGTGGGACTGAAGCTTTCTTT. As protein: CASSQASGTEAFF. The gene calls are TRBV3-1 and TRBJ1-1; D gene unclear. The germline CDR1 and CDR2 sequences are LGHDT and YNNKEL (reference sequence). This CDR3 comprises 13 residues. Trimming pared 3 bases from V and 5 bases from J, leaving 10 bases between.

This clonotype came up a few times. The chain recombines TRBV5-6 with TRBJ1-2; D is perhaps TRBD1 (5 bases). V lost 2 bases to trimming and J lost 4 bases, with 12 bases between them. This CDR3 has 14 amino acids. Germline V gives CDR1 SGHDT, CDR2 YYEEEE. Written as DNA, the CDR3 is TGTGCCAGCAGCTTAAGGGGTGGTACCTATGGCTACACCTTC. Protein: CASSLRGGTYGYTF.